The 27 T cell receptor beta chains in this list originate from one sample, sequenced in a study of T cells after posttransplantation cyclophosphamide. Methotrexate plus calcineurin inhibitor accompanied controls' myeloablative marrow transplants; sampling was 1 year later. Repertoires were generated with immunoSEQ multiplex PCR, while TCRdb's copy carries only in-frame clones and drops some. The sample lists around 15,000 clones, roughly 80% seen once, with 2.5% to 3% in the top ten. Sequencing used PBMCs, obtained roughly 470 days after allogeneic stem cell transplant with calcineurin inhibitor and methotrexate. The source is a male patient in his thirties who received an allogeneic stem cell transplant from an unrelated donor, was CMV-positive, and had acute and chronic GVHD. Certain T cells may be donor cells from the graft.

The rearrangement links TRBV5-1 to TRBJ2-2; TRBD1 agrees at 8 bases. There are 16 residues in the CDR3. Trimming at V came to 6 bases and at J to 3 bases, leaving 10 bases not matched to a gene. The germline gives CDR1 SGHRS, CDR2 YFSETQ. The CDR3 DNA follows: TGCGCCAGCACCGTTAGGACAGGGCAAGACACCGGGGAGCTGTTTTTT. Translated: CASTVRTGQDTGELFF.

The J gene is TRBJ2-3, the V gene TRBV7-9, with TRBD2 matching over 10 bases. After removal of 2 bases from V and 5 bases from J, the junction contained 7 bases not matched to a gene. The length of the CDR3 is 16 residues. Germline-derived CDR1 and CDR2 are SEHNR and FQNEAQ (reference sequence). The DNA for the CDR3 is TGTGCCAGCAGCTTAAGTGGTAGCGGGAGGTTAGATACGCAGTATTTT. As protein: CASSLSGSGRLDTQYF.

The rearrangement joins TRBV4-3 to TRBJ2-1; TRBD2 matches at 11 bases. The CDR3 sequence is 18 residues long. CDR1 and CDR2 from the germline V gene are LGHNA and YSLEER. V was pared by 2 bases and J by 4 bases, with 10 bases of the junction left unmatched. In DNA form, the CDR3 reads TGCGCCAGCAGCCAACTCTACCCTACTAGCGGGAGATACAATGAGCAGTTCTTC. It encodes CASSQLYPTSGRYNEQFF.

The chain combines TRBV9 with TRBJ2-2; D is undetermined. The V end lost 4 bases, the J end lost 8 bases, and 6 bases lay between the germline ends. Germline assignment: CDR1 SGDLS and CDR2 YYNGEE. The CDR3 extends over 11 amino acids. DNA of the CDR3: TGTGCCAGCAGCTATGCGGGGGAGCTGTTTTTT. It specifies CASSYAGELFF. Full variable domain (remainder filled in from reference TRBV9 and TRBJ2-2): DSGVTQTPKHLITATGQRVTLRCSPRSGDLSVYWYQQSLDQGLQFLIQYYNGEERAKGNILERFSAQQFPDLHSELNLSSLELGDSALYFCASSYAGELFFGEGSRLTVL.

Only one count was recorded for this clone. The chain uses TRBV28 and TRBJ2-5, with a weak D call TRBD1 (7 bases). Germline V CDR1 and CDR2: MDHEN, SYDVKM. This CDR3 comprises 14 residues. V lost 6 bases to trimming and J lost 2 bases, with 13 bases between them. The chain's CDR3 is CASRVQGRQETQYF. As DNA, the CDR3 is TGTGCCAGCAGAGTACAGGGGAGGCAAGAGACCCAGTACTTC.

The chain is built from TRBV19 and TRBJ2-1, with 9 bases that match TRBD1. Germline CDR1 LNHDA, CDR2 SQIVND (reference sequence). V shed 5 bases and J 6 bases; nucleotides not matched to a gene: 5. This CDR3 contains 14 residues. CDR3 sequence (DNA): TGTGCCAGTAGTCGGGACAGGGCTATCAATGAGCAGTTCTTC. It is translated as CASSRDRAINEQFF.

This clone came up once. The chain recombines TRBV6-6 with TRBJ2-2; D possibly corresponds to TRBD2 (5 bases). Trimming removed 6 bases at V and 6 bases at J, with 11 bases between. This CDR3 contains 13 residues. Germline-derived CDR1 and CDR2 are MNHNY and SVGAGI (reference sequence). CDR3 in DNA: TGTGCCAGCAGCGGGAACGGTCCCGGGGAGCTGTTTTTT. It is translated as CASSGNGPGELFF.

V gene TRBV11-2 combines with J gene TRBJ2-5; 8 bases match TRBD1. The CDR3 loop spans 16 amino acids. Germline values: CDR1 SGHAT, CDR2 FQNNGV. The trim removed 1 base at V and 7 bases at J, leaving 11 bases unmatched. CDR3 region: CASSLVPGQDIGTQYF. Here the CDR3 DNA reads TGTGCCAGCAGCTTAGTCCCGGGACAGGATATCGGGACCCAGTACTTC.

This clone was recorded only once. CDR3 nucleotides: TGTGCCAGCAGCCCCCAGGGGGGTAATGGCTACACCTTC. Translation gives CASSPQGGNGYTF. The rearrangement joins TRBV6-1 to TRBJ1-2; 7 positions match TRBD1. CDR3 size: 13 residues. After removal of 6 bases from V and 6 bases from J, the junction contained 7 bases not matched to a gene. Germline V gene data show CDR1 as MNHNS and CDR2 as SASEGT.

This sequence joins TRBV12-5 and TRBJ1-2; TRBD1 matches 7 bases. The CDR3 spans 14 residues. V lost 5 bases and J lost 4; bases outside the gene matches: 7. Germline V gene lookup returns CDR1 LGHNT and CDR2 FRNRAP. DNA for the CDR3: TGTGCTAGTGGTCCACAGGGGCTCGGCTATGGCTACACCTTC. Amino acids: CASGPQGLGYGYTF.

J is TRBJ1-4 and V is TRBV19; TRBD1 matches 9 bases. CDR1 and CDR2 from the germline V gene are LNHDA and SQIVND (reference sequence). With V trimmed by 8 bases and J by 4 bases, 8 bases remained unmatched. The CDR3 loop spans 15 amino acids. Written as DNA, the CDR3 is TGTGCCAGTTCCGGGACAGGGAGGCTTAATGAAAAACTGTTTTTT. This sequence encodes CASSGTGRLNEKLFF.

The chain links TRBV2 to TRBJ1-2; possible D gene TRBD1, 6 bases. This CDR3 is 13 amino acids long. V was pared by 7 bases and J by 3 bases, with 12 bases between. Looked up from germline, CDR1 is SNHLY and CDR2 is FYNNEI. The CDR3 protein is CASIWGPDYGYTF. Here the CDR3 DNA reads TGTGCCAGCATCTGGGGGCCGGACTATGGCTACACCTTC.

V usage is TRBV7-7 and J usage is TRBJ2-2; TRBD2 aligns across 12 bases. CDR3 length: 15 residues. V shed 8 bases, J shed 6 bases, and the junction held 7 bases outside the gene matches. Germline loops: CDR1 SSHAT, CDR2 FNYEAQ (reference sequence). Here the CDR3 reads CASRSSGGAAGELFF. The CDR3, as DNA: TGTGCCAGCCGATCTAGCGGGGGGGCCGCCGGGGAGCTGTTTTTT.

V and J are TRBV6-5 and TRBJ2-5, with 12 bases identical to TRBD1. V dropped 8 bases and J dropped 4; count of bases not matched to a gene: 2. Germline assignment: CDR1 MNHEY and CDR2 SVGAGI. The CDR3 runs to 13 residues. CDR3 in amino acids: CASGTGGRETQYF. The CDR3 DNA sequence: TGTGCCAGCGGGACAGGGGGCAGAGAGACCCAGTACTTC.

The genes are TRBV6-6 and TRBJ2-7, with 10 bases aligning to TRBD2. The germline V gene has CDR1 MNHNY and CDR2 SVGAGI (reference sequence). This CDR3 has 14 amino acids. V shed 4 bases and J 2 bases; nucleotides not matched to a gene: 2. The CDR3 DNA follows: TGTGCCAGCAGTTCCGGACTAGCGGCCTACGAGCAGTACTTC. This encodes CASSSGLAAYEQYF.

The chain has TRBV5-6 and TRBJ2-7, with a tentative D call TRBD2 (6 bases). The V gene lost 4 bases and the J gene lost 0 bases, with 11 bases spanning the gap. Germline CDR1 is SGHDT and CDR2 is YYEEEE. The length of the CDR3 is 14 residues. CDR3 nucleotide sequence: TGTGCCAGCAGCCTCGGGAGCTCCTCCTACGAGCAGTACTTC. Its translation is CASSLGSSSYEQYF.

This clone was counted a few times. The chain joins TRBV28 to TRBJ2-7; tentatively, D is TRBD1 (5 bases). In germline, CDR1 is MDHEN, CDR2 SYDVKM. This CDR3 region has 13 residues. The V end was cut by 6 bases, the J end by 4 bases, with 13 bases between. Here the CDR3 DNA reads TGTGCCAGCAGCCCCCCCAGGGTATACGAGCAGTACTTC. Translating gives CASSPPRVYEQYF.

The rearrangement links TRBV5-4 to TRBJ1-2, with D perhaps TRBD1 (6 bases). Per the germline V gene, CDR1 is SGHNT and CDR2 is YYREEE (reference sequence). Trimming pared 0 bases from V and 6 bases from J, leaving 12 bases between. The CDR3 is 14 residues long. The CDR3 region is CASSLVPDRNGYTF. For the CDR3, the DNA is TGTGCCAGCAGCTTGGTTCCGGACAGAAATGGCTACACCTTC.

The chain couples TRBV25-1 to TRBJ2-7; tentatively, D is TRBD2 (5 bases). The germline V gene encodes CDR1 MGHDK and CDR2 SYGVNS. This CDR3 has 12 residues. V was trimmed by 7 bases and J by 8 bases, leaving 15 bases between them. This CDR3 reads CASTLTGLKQYF. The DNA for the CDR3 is TGTGCCAGCACCCTGACCGGACTCAAGCAGTACTTC.

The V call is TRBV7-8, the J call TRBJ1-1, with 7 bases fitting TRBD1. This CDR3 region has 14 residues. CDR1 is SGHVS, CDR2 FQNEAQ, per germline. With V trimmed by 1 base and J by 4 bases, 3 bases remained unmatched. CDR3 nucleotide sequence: TGTGCCAGCAGCTTAGATCACAGGGGCACTGAAGCTTTCTTT. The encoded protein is CASSLDHRGTEAFF.

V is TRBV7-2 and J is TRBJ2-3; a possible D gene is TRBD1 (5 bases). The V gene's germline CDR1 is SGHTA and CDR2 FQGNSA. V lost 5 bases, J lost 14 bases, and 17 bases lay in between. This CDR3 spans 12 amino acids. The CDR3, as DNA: TGTGCCAGCAGCCCCCGTCAGGGTTTGACGTATTTT. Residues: CASSPRQGLTYF.

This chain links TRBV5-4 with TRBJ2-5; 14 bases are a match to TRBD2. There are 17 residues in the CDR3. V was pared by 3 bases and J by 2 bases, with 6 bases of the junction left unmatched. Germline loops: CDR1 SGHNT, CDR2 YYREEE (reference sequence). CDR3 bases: TGTGCCAGCAGCTCCGGACTAGCGGGGGGCCTACAAGAGACCCAGTACTTC. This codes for CASSSGLAGGLQETQYF.

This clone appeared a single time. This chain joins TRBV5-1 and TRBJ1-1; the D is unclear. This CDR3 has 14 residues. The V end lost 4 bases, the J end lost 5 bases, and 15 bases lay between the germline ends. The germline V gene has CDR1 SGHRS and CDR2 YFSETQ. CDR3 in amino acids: CASSNDPGGTEAFF. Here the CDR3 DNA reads TGCGCCAGCAGCAACGACCCAGGAGGGACTGAAGCTTTCTTT.

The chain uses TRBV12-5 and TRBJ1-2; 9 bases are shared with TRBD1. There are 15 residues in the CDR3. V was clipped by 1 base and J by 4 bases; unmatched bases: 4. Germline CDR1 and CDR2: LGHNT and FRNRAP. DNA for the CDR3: TGTGCTAGTGGTTTGGGGGACAGGGCGATCTATGGCTACACCTTC. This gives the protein CASGLGDRAIYGYTF.

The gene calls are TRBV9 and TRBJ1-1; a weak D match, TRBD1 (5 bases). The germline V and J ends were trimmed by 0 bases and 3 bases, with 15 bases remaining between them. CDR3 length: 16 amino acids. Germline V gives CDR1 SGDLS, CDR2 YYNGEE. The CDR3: CASSVDEVWGDTEAFF. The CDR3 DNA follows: TGTGCCAGCAGCGTAGATGAGGTGTGGGGCGACACTGAAGCTTTCTTT.

CDR3 sequence reads: CASSFPRTGSDTIYF. CDR3 DNA sequence: TGTGCCAGCAGTTTCCCAAGGACAGGGAGTGACACCATATATTTT. The J gene is TRBJ1-3, the V gene TRBV6-1; TRBD1 aligns across 8 bases. V trimming: 5 bases; J trimming: 8 bases; junction bases outside the gene matches: 11. The germline gives CDR1 MNHNS, CDR2 SASEGT. The CDR3 has 15 amino acids.

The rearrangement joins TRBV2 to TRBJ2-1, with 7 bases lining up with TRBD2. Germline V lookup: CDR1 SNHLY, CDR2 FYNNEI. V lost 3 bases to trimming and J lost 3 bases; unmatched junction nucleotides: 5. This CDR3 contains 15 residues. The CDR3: CASSDGGGFYNEQFF. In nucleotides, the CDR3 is TGTGCCAGCAGTGACGGCGGGGGTTTCTACAATGAGCAGTTCTTC.